Shown below are 16 T cell receptor beta chains from a single sample sequenced in a study of regulatory T cells in long-lasting Graves disease. Sample time point: newly diagnosed GD, antithyroid drugs for less than 3 months. The TCR library used RNA extracted from PBMCs. Arm-PCR of CDR3 regions and iRepertoire HTBI primers were used to build TCR beta libraries. TCRdb ran MiXCR on the multiplex PCR reads and lists one entry per CDR3 protein. The table lists approximately 300,000 distinct CDR3 sequences, roughly 18% of them singletons. This material consisted of peripheral blood mononuclear cells (PBMCs), taken at new diagnosis, from a patient treated with antithyroid drugs. The receptors come from a female donor with Graves disease.

With regard to this clonotype: This clone may be a read error of a much larger clone one base away. This chain links TRBV15 with TRBJ2-1; TRBD2 agrees at 11 bases. Germline assignment: CDR1 LNHNV and CDR2 YYDKDF (reference sequence). J lost 4 bases, V lost 1 base, and 0 bases had no gene match. This CDR3 has 15 amino acids. CDR3 nucleotide sequence: TGTGCCACCAGCAGAGGACTAGCGGGATACAATGAGCAGTTCTTC. This encodes CATSRGLAGYNEQFF.

The sample holds a few counts of this clonotype. A much larger clone lies a single base off, so this may be a read error. The chain is built from TRBV28 and TRBJ2-1; D gene ambiguous. V was shortened by 2 bases and J by 5 bases, with 7 bases between the two germline ends. The CDR3 is 13 amino acids. CDR1 and CDR2 from the germline V gene are MDHEN and SYDVKM. CDR3 in amino acids: CASSLRQNNEQFF. DNA of the CDR3: TGTGCCAGCAGTTTACGGCAGAACAATGAGCAGTTCTTC.

This clonotype was seen ten or more times. The chain links TRBV20-1 to TRBJ2-1; D unclear. Trimming took 2 bases from V and 0 from J, leaving 11 bases between them. CDR1 and CDR2 (germline): DFQATT, SNEGSKA (reference sequence). This CDR3 has 15 amino acids. For the CDR3, the DNA is TGCAGTGCTAGATGGTCGAGCAGCTCCTACAATGAGCAGTTCTTC. Protein product: CSARWSSSSYNEQFF.

This clonotype was counted at least ten times. The V gene is TRBV6-1, the J gene TRBJ1-1; D perhaps matches TRBD1 (5 bases). The germline gives CDR1 MNHNS, CDR2 SASEGT. CDR3 length equals 14 residues. V was trimmed by 7 bases and J by 1 base, leaving 13 bases between them. The CDR3 nucleotides are TGTGCCAGCACTTGGGTCAGGGCGAACACTGAAGCTTTCTTT. Translated, it gives CASTWVRANTEAFF.

A few counts support this clonotype. The chain carries TRBV10-2 and TRBJ1-5; TRBD1 might be the D (5 bases). This CDR3 has 13 residues. The V gene lost 6 bases and the J gene lost 7 bases, with 13 bases spanning the gap. The germline gives CDR1 WSHSY, CDR2 SAAADI. In DNA form, the CDR3 reads TGCGCCAGCAGGGACAATGGGGCCCAGCCCCAGCATTTT. It is translated as CASRDNGAQPQHF.

This chain connects TRBV11-2 to TRBJ2-1; the D gene is possibly TRBD2 (7 bases). CDR1 is SGHAT and CDR2 is FQNNGV in the germline V gene. The ends were cut back, 1 base at V and 4 bases at J, with 14 bases in the middle. The CDR3 contains 16 residues. CDR3 sequence (DNA): TGTGCCAGCAGCTTAGCGGGGGGCAATACGTACAATGAGCAGTTCTTC. Its protein is CASSLAGGNTYNEQFF.

The sample holds many counts of this clonotype. CDR3 in amino acids: CASARVSGSNTGELFF. The CDR3 DNA follows: TGTGCCAGCGCCCGCGTTAGCGGTTCGAACACCGGGGAGCTGTTTTTT. The rearrangement links TRBV6-2 or TRBV6-3 to TRBJ2-2, with a weak D call TRBD2 (6 bases). Trimming shortened V by 8 bases and J by 0 bases, and 16 bases separated the two germline ends. CDR3 size: 16 residues. In germline, CDR1 is MNHEY, CDR2 SVGEGT.

To note about this clonotype: This sequence may be a read error, since a much larger clone differs from it by one base. V usage is TRBV5-4 and J usage is TRBJ2-5; 8 nucleotides align to TRBD2. Germline lookup yields CDR1 SGHNT and CDR2 YYREEE (reference sequence). The CDR3 contains 15 residues. CDR3 DNA: TGTGCCAGCAGAGCAAGCGGGAGTTTTCAAGAGGCCCAGTACTTC. Protein sequence: CASRASGSFQEAQYF.

V and J are TRBV12-5 and TRBJ2-1; tentatively, D is TRBD2 (5 bases). The CDR3 sequence is 14 residues long. Germline V lookup: CDR1 LGHNT, CDR2 FRNRAP. V was trimmed by 2 bases and J by 4 bases, leaving 9 bases between them. The CDR3 DNA reads as TGTGCTAGTGGTTTGCCATGCGGGTACAATGAGCAGTTCTTC. Amino acid sequence: CASGLPCGYNEQFF.

The J gene is TRBJ2-7, the V gene TRBV27; D could derive from TRBD1 or TRBD2 (5 bases each). The CDR3 consists of 15 residues. The V end lost 4 bases, the J end lost 2 bases, and 15 bases lay between the germline ends. Germline CDR1 is MNHEY and CDR2 is SMNVEV (reference sequence). The CDR3 region is CASSYIFGGAYEQYF. The CDR3 DNA sequence: TGTGCCAGCAGTTACATCTTTGGGGGAGCCTACGAGCAGTACTTC.

This clonotype turned up a few times. The germline gene is not matched at one end of the junction; a read error may be the cause. The rearrangement joins TRBV2 to TRBJ2-2, with TRBD2 matching 9 bases. The CDR3 covers 15 residues. The germline CDR1 and CDR2 sequences are SNHLY and FYNNEI. CDR3 protein: CASRVSGSNTGEPFF. CDR3 coding DNA: TGTGCCAGCAGAGTTAGCGGGAGTAACACCGGGGAGCCGTTTTTT.

This clonotype was observed at least ten times. The chain employs TRBV10-3 and TRBJ1-3; 10 bases are shared with TRBD1. V was clipped by 3 bases and J by 2 bases; unmatched bases: 4. Germline values: CDR1 ENHRY, CDR2 SYGVKD. The CDR3 consists of 16 residues. The chain's CDR3 is CAISERQGATGNTIYF. The CDR3 DNA reads TGTGCCATCAGTGAAAGACAGGGGGCAACTGGAAACACCATATATTTT.

This clonotype was found many times. V gene TRBV10-3 combines with J gene TRBJ1-1; D might be TRBD1 (6 bases). The ends were cut back, 5 bases at V and 3 bases at J, with 16 bases in the middle. This CDR3 is built from 15 residues. The germline V gene has CDR1 ENHRY and CDR2 SYGVKD. The chain's CDR3 is CAISRSGTPDTEAFF. The CDR3 DNA reads as TGTGCCATCAGTAGATCCGGGACACCCGACACTGAAGCTTTCTTT.

This clonotype was detected ten times or more. The genes are TRBV27 and TRBJ2-3; possibly TRBD2 for D (5 bases). The germline CDR1 and CDR2 sequences are MNHEY and SMNVEV (reference sequence). This CDR3 is 15 amino acids long. Trimming stripped 7 bases from V and 10 bases from J, with 24 bases between. In DNA form, the CDR3 reads TGTGCCAGCACCCCGAGAGGGCAGAACAGAAGGGCGCAGTATTTT. It codes for CASTPRGQNRRAQYF.

The chain uses TRBV28 and TRBJ2-1; D is unclear. CDR3 length equals 14 residues. V was pared by 1 base and J by 5 bases, with 9 bases between. CDR1 is MDHEN, CDR2 SYDVKM, per germline. Here the CDR3 reads CASSLFGENNEQFF. The CDR3 coding sequence is TGTGCCAGCAGTTTATTTGGGGAAAACAATGAGCAGTTCTTC.

The chain couples TRBV2 to TRBJ2-1, with TRBD2 identical over 11 bases. The V segment lost 8 bases and the J segment 6 bases; nucleotides outside the gene matches: 12. CDR1 SNHLY and CDR2 FYNNEI come from the germline V gene. This CDR3 contains 16 residues. DNA for the CDR3: TGTGCCAGCTCCCACACGACTAGCGGGAACTTCAATGAGCAGTTCTTC. This encodes CASSHTTSGNFNEQFF.